This T cell receptor beta chain was recovered during a study of blood T cell repertoires in COVID-19. About the research overall: Samples of COVID-19 (acute and convalescent) were obtained from the United States, Italy and Spain. In each case, the material was cDNA or gDNA derived from T cells, B-cell-depleted T cells, or PBMCs.

Trimming at V came to 1 base and at J to 4 bases, leaving 15 bases not matched to a gene. This CDR3 comprises 18 residues. From germline, CDR1 is SGHTA and CDR2 FQGNSA. Authors' data handling: The authors estimated nucleated cell counts from reference gene primer amplification. Clones were sequenced by immunoSEQ multiplex PCR, and TCRdb holds only the in-frame ones, with some missing. The DNA gave D and trimming, while V, J and clone size come from that table. The sample lists 90,000 to 150,000 clones, approximately 90% seen once, with about 19% in the top ten. The chain is built from TRBV7-2 and TRBJ1-2; 7 positions agree with TRBD1. Sequencing input: peripheral blood. The sequence was obtained from a human donor with acute or convalescent COVID-19. The donor label of this sample is uncertain. CDR3 protein: CASSLGPPQSGGGYGYTF. The CDR3 bases are TGTGCCAGCAGCTTAGGGCCCCCACAGTCAGGGGGAGGCTATGGCTACACCTTC.